This TCR beta chain was documented in a study of T-cell reconstitution after alpha-beta-depleted transplantation in children. Unique molecular identifiers were incorporated when the TCRbeta library was constructed. MiXCR, applied by TCRdb to the PCR reads, yields one record per CDR3 protein. In the table there are roughly 24,000 distinct CDR3 sequences, 11% of which are singletons. The V end was cut by 8 bases, the J end by 5 bases, with 18 bases between. Germline-derived CDR1 and CDR2 are DFQATT and SNEGSKA (reference sequence). The CDR3 is 13 amino acids. The specimen was PBMCs from the stem cell graft donor, collected from the stem cell graft. The clonotype was recovered from a human donor who donated a stem cell graft to a child with chronic granulomatous disease. This chain connects TRBV20-1 to TRBJ2-5; the D is unclear. The CDR3 DNA reads TGCAGTTCGACCGATACCCTTGGGGAGACCCAGTACTTC. It encodes CSSTDTLGETQYF.